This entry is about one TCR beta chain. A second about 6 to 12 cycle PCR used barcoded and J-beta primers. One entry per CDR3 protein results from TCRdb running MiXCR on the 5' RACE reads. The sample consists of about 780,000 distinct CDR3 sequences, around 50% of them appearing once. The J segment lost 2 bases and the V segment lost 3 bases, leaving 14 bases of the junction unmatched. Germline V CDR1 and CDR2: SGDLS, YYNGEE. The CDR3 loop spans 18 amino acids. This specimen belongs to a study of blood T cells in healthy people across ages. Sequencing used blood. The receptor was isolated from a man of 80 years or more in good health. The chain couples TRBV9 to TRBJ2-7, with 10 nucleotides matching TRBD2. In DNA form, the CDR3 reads TGTGCCAGCAGCGAGGCCCCCACTCTAGCGGGAGCGACCTACGAGCAGTACTTC. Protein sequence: CASSEAPTLAGATYEQYF.